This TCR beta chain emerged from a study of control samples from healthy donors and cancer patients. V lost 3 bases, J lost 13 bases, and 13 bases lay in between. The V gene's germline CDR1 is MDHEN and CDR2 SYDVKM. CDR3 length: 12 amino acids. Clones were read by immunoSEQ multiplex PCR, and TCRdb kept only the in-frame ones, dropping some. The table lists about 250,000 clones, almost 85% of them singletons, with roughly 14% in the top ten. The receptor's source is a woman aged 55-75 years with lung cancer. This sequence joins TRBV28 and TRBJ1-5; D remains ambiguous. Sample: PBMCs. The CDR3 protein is CASSLRASLQHF. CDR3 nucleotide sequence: TGTGCCAGCAGTTTGAGGGCCTCCTTACAGCATTTT.